The 19 T cell receptor beta chains below were found in one sample sequenced in a study of CD8 T cells in Susac syndrome. An input of roughly 0.5 to 1 ug of RNA was subjected to reverse transcription using random hexamers. TCRdb passed the immunoSEQ multiplex PCR reads through MiXCR, listing each CDR3 protein once. The profile covers fewer than 85,000 distinct CDR3 sequences, with about 95% appearing a single time and 0.35% to 0.4% taken by the ten largest. Sample: CD8+ T cells from PBMCs. The source of these receptors is a human donor with multiple sclerosis.

This clonotype was seen a single time. The chain is built from TRBV5-8 and TRBJ1-2, with TRBD1 as a possible D gene (5 bases). The germline gives CDR1 SGHTS, CDR2 YDEGEE. The CDR3 runs 13 residues. Trimming removed 4 bases at V and 8 bases at J, with 15 bases between. CDR3 protein: CASSGDVARGYTF. The CDR3 bases are TGTGCCAGCAGCGGGGACGTCGCGAGAGGCTACACCTTC.

The chain couples TRBV20-1 to TRBJ2-7; no definite D call. CDR1 and CDR2 (germline): DFQATT, SNEGSKA (reference sequence). V was clipped by 5 bases and J by 3 bases, with 14 bases between them. CDR3 length equals 13 residues. CDR3 region: CSAGDRSGYEQYF. The CDR3 nucleotides read TGCAGTGCTGGCGACCGGTCGGGCTACGAGCAGTACTTC.

This chain links TRBV14 with TRBJ1-1; D ambiguous. Trimming took 4 bases from V and 0 from J, leaving 6 bases between them. The CDR3 is made up of 13 amino acids. CDR1 SGHDN and CDR2 FVKESK come from the germline V gene. CDR3 nucleotide sequence: TGTGCCAGCAGCCCGGGCATGAACACTGAAGCTTTCTTT. This sequence encodes CASSPGMNTEAFF. Variable domain in full (rest from reference TRBV14 and TRBJ1-1): EAGVTQFPSHSVIEKGQTVTLRCDPISGHDNLYWYRRVMGKEIKFLLHFVKESKQDESGMPNNRFLAERTGGTYSTLKVQPAELEDSGVYFCASSPGMNTEAFFGQGTRLTVV.

The chain has TRBV6-5 and TRBJ1-2, with 7 bases matching TRBD1. The V gene end was trimmed by 2 bases and the J gene end by 6 bases; junction bases not matched to a gene: 3. CDR1 is MNHEY and CDR2 is SVGAGI in the germline V gene. This CDR3 has 13 amino acids. CDR3: CASSYKQGNGYTF. DNA for the CDR3: TGTGCCAGCAGTTACAAACAGGGGAATGGCTACACCTTC.

The V call is TRBV4-3, the J call TRBJ2-1; weak D call: TRBD2 (5 bases). The ends were cut back, 0 bases at V and 2 bases at J, with 8 bases in the middle. Looked up from germline, CDR1 is LGHNA and CDR2 is YSLEER. The CDR3 has 15 amino acids. CDR3 sequence: CASSQDEGTYNEQFF. Here the CDR3 DNA reads TGCGCCAGCAGCCAAGACGAGGGTACCTACAATGAGCAGTTCTTC.

The J gene is TRBJ2-5, the V gene TRBV27, with 11 bases lining up with TRBD2. The CDR3 has 17 amino acids. Germline V lookup: CDR1 MNHEY, CDR2 SMNVEV (reference sequence). V was pared by 5 bases and J by 1 base, with 9 bases of the junction left unmatched. Written as DNA, the CDR3 is TGTGCCAGCAGTGGGACTAGCGGAGGGCACCTCCAAGAGACCCAGTACTTC. Protein sequence: CASSGTSGGHLQETQYF.

The V gene is TRBV2, the J gene TRBJ1-2; TRBD1 agrees at 7 bases. Germline CDR1 SNHLY, CDR2 FYNNEI. The CDR3 has 15 residues. After removal of 6 bases from V and 0 bases from J, the junction contained 7 bases not matched to a gene. In DNA, the CDR3 is TGTGCCAGCAGCCCCGGGACAGCGGCTAACTATGGCTACACCTTC. Protein product: CASSPGTAANYGYTF.

CDR3: CASSVRQGYYEQYF. In DNA form, the CDR3 reads TGTGCCAGCAGTGTGCGACAGGGGTACTACGAGCAGTACTTC. The chain carries TRBV27 and TRBJ2-7; 8 bases are shared with TRBD1. The CDR3 loop spans 14 amino acids. Germline lookup yields CDR1 MNHEY and CDR2 SMNVEV (reference sequence). J was trimmed by 3 bases and V by 5 bases; bases with no gene match: 6.

The count of this clonotype is one. The chain has TRBV13 and TRBJ1-4, with a tentative D call TRBD1 (5 bases). Germline V CDR1 and CDR2: PRHDT, FYEKMQ (reference sequence). CDR3 size: 15 residues. V was shortened by 2 bases and J by 5 bases, with 12 bases between the two germline ends. CDR3 in amino acids: CASSLSGQVNEKLFF. CDR3 coding DNA: TGTGCCAGCAGCTTATCGGGGCAGGTCAATGAAAAACTGTTTTTT.

The J gene is TRBJ2-7, the V gene TRBV3-1; 11 nucleotides match TRBD1. The V gene end was trimmed by 4 bases and the J gene end by 4 bases; junction bases not matched to a gene: 9. The CDR3 sequence is 16 residues long. Germline values: CDR1 LGHDT, CDR2 YNNKEL (reference sequence). For the CDR3, the DNA is TGTGCCAGCAGCCCACTTGGACAGGGGGCGCTGTACGAGCAGTACTTC. Its protein is CASSPLGQGALYEQYF.

The chain has TRBV20-1 and TRBJ2-7; TRBD1 matches at 9 bases. The V and J ends lost 5 bases and 2 bases, in that order; junction bases with no gene match: 19. Germline CDR1 is DFQATT and CDR2 is SNEGSKA (reference sequence). The CDR3 consists of 18 residues. The CDR3, as DNA: TGCAGTGCTTACGGACAGGGGAAATTCCGAGGGGTTCCCTACGAGCAGTACTTC. Protein sequence: CSAYGQGKFRGVPYEQYF.

J is TRBJ2-7 and V is TRBV27, with 9 bases matching TRBD2. This CDR3 region has 13 residues. Germline loops: CDR1 MNHEY, CDR2 SMNVEV (reference sequence). The ends lost 3 bases at V and 5 bases at J; junction bases unmatched: 2. The CDR3, as DNA: TGTGCCAGCAGTTTTGCGGGAGGGAACGAGCAGTACTTC. It specifies CASSFAGGNEQYF.

The rearrangement uses TRBV20-1 and TRBJ2-7; D is unresolved. Germline V gives CDR1 DFQATT, CDR2 SNEGSKA (reference sequence). The V end was cut by 0 bases, the J end by 2 bases, with 11 bases between. This CDR3 comprises 14 residues. Written as DNA, the CDR3 is TGCAGTGCTAGAGATCTAAACCGAGCCTACGAGCAGTACTTC. This codes for CSARDLNRAYEQYF.

The rearrangement uses TRBV19 and TRBJ2-5; D remains ambiguous. V lost 3 bases, J lost 1 base, and 15 bases lay in between. The CDR3 loop spans 16 amino acids. Germline V gene lookup returns CDR1 LNHDA and CDR2 SQIVND (reference sequence). The CDR3 coding sequence is TGTGCCAGTAGTATCCTTTCTCAGCTATCCCAAGAGACCCAGTACTTC. Encoded protein: CASSILSQLSQETQYF.

The rearrangement links TRBV11-2 to TRBJ1-4; the D is unclear. Germline V gene lookup returns CDR1 SGHAT and CDR2 FQNNGV. The CDR3 covers 14 residues. V shed 6 bases and J shed 8 bases, with 16 bases lying between them. Here the CDR3 DNA reads TGTGCCAGCAGACCCTCGTGGGTAGGCGAAAAACTGTTTTTT. Its translation is CASRPSWVGEKLFF.

V is TRBV19 and J is TRBJ2-2; tentatively, D is TRBD2 (6 bases). V lost 3 bases, J lost 5 bases, and 19 bases lay in between. Germline V gene lookup returns CDR1 LNHDA and CDR2 SQIVND (reference sequence). The CDR3 is 17 residues long. The CDR3 region is CASSISAGTEGTGELFF. Written as DNA, the CDR3 is TGTGCCAGTAGTATTAGCGCCGGGACGGAGGGGACCGGGGAGCTGTTTTTT.

This chain uses TRBV2 with TRBJ2-1; D is ambiguous. The CDR3 is 15 residues long. Germline V lookup: CDR1 SNHLY, CDR2 FYNNEI. Trimming stripped 3 bases from V and 4 bases from J, with 13 bases between. The DNA for the CDR3 is TGTGCCAGCAGTGAGGGCGGTACCGCTTACAATGAGCAGTTCTTC. Its translation is CASSEGGTAYNEQFF.

The V and J genes are TRBV7-9 and TRBJ2-7; perhaps TRBD2 as D (5 bases). The germline CDR1 and CDR2 sequences are SEHNR and FQNEAQ (reference sequence). V lost 1 base, J lost 5 bases, and 6 bases lay in between. The CDR3 totals 12 residues. CDR3 region: CASSLDGNEQYF. The CDR3 nucleotides read TGTGCCAGCAGCTTAGACGGGAACGAGCAGTACTTC.

The chain joins TRBV2 to TRBJ1-2, with 8 bases matching TRBD1. Losses at the gene ends were 9 bases for V and 7 bases for J; bases not matched to a gene: 16. The germline gives CDR1 SNHLY, CDR2 FYNNEI. The CDR3 runs 15 residues. The CDR3 region is CARQGARAMYRGYTF. The CDR3 coding sequence is TGTGCCAGGCAGGGGGCCCGAGCCATGTATCGTGGCTACACCTTC.